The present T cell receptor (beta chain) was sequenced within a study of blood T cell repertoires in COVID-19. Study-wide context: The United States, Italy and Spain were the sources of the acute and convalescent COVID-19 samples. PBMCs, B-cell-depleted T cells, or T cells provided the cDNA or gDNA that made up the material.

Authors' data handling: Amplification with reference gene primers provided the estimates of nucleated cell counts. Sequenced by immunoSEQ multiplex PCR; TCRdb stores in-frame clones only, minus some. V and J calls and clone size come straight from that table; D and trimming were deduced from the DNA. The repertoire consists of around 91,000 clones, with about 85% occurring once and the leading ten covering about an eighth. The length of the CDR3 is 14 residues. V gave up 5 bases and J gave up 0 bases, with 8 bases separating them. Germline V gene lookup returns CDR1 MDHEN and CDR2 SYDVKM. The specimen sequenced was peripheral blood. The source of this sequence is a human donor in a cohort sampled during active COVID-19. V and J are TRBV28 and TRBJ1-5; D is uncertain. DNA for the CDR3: TGTGCCAGCAGTGACACATATAGCAATCAGCCCCAGCATTTT. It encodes CASSDTYSNQPQHF.